These 30 T cell receptor beta chains were all obtained from the same sample, sequenced in a study of T cell repertoires in cytomegalovirus infection. These receptors' targets are unknown. Each CDR3 protein gets one entry after TCRdb re-called the reads with MiXCR. The table has fewer than 650,000 distinct CDR3 sequences, just under 40% seen once. The source was cultured PBMCs, collected from culture after CMV antigen stimulation. The receptors originated from a human donor in good health (CMV status not recorded). Some clones in this sample may be carry-over from other donors' samples.

This clonotype was seen a handful of times. V usage is TRBV7-8 and J usage is TRBJ1-5; TRBD1 aligns across 8 bases. Germline trimming cut 5 bases from V and 2 bases from J; bases unmatched to any gene: 5. The CDR3 consists of 15 residues. Germline CDR1 reads SGHVS; CDR2 reads FQNEAQ. The CDR3 region has the DNA TGTGCCAGCAGCCACGAGACAGGGGGCAATCAGCCCCAGCATTTT. It codes for CASSHETGGNQPQHF. Variable domain in full (rest from reference TRBV7-8 and TRBJ1-5): GAGVSQSPRYKVAKRGQDVALRCDPISGHVSLFWYQQALGQGPEFLTYFQNEAQLDKSGLPSDRFFAERPEGSVSTLKIQRTQQEDSAVYLCASSHETGGNQPQHFGDGTRLSIL.

V usage is TRBV15 and J usage is TRBJ2-5; D is ambiguous. CDR1 is LNHNV, CDR2 YYDKDF, per germline (reference sequence). This CDR3 region has 13 residues. Trimming stripped 0 bases from V and 5 bases from J, with 7 bases between. This chain's CDR3 is CATSRDLKETQYF. CDR3 coding DNA: TGTGCCACCAGCAGAGATCTTAAGGAGACCCAGTACTTC.

This chain connects TRBV6-1 to TRBJ1-6; 11 positions match TRBD1. The CDR3 runs 17 residues. From germline, CDR1 is MNHNS and CDR2 SASEGT. The J segment lost 7 bases and the V segment lost 5 bases, leaving 10 bases of the junction unmatched. The CDR3 DNA follows: TGTGCCAGCAGTTTTGCCGGACAGGGGGCTTCAAATTCACCCCTCCACTTT. Amino acid sequence: CASSFAGQGASNSPLHF.

CDR3 DNA sequence: TGTGCCAGCAGTTACGTGGGGGCTGGAGACAATGAGCAGTTCTTC. Protein product: CASSYVGAGDNEQFF. The chain joins TRBV6-2 or TRBV6-3 to TRBJ2-1; a possible D gene is TRBD1 (6 bases). This CDR3 comprises 15 residues. V was cut by 2 bases and J by 5 bases, with 13 bases left in between. The germline V gene encodes CDR1 MNHEY and CDR2 SVGEGT.

This clonotype was seen only a few times. The V gene is TRBV7-2, the J gene TRBJ1-5; 7 bases are shared with TRBD1. Germline V gives CDR1 SGHTA, CDR2 FQGNSA. This CDR3 is 13 amino acids long. V dropped 4 bases and J dropped 6; count of bases not matched to a gene: 3. The CDR3 DNA follows: TGTGCCAGCAGCTGGCCAGGGGGTCAGCCCCAGCATTTT. Its translation: CASSWPGGQPQHF.

The chain uses TRBV4-1 and TRBJ2-7, with a possible D match to TRBD1 (5 bases). CDR1 is MGHRA, CDR2 YSYEKL, per germline. This CDR3 is 16 amino acids long. Trimming stripped 4 bases from V and 1 base from J, with 17 bases between. The CDR3 loop is CASSPSTGEKSYEQYF. The CDR3 DNA follows: TGCGCCAGCAGCCCATCAACAGGAGAAAAGTCCTACGAGCAGTACTTC.

The genes are TRBV5-1 and TRBJ2-5; D perhaps matches TRBD1 (5 bases). V was shortened by 1 base and J by 5 bases, with 12 bases between the two germline ends. Per germline, CDR1 SGHRS and CDR2 YFSETQ. The CDR3 covers 14 residues. The CDR3 region has the DNA TGCGCCAGCAGCTTGTCGTCAGGGTCCGAGACCCAGTACTTC. As protein: CASSLSSGSETQYF.

This clonotype was detected a few times. The V call is TRBV10-3, the J call TRBJ2-5; D remains ambiguous. V was clipped by 2 bases and J by 5 bases, with 12 bases between them. Germline CDR1 is ENHRY and CDR2 is SYGVKD. CDR3 size: 14 residues. As DNA, the CDR3 is TGTGCCATCAGTGAGGCGTGGGGTCTGGAGACCCAGTACTTC. Translation: CAISEAWGLETQYF.

V and J are TRBV15 and TRBJ2-3, with D possibly TRBD1 on 6 matching bases. This CDR3 spans 15 amino acids. Germline CDR1 LNHNV, CDR2 YYDKDF (reference sequence). Trimming removed 1 base at V and 3 bases at J, with 11 bases between. The DNA of the CDR3 is TGTGCCACCAGCAGAGTGGACAGTGGGACAGATACGCAGTATTTT. Its protein product is CATSRVDSGTDTQYF. Based on the CDR3 plus reference TRBV15 and TRBJ2-3, the full variable domain is DAMVIQNPRYQVTQFGKPVTLSCSQTLNHNVMYWYQQKSSQAPKLLFHYYDKDFNNEADTPDNFQSRRPNTSFCFLDIRSPGLGDTAMYLCATSRVDSGTDTQYFGPGTRLTVL.

The chain employs TRBV5-6 and TRBJ2-5; the match to TRBD2 covers 8 bases. From germline, CDR1 is SGHDT and CDR2 YYEEEE. V shed 3 bases and J 2 bases; nucleotides not matched to a gene: 6. This CDR3 spans 15 amino acids. The CDR3: CASSSPAGAQETQYF. The CDR3, as DNA: TGTGCCAGCAGCTCCCCAGCGGGGGCTCAAGAGACCCAGTACTTC. The full variable domain, rest sourced from reference TRBV5-6 and TRBJ2-5, is DAGVTQSPTHLIKTRGQQVTLRCSPKSGHDTVSWYQQALGQGPQFIFQYYEEEERQRGNFPDRFSGHQFPNYSSELNVNALLLGDSALYLCASSSPAGAQETQYFGPGTRLLVL.

The CDR3 protein is CASSQSIGTSNEQYF. The CDR3 DNA reads as TGCGCCAGCAGCCAGAGTATAGGGACGTCGAACGAGCAGTACTTC. V gene TRBV4-1 combines with J gene TRBJ2-7; D possibly uses TRBD1 or TRBD2 (5 bases each). The CDR3 is made up of 15 amino acids. CDR1 is MGHRA, CDR2 YSYEKL, per germline. Trimming left V 3 bases short and J 5 bases short, with 17 bases between.

The chain is built from TRBV7-9 and TRBJ2-7, with D perhaps being TRBD1 or TRBD2 (5 bases each). Germline assignment: CDR1 SEHNR and CDR2 FQNEAQ (reference sequence). The CDR3 has 12 residues. The germline V and J ends were trimmed by 5 bases and 7 bases, with 12 bases remaining between them. CDR3 region: CASSPTEGEQYF. The CDR3 nucleotides are TGTGCCAGCAGCCCAACAGAGGGGGAGCAGTACTTC.

The chain is built from TRBV7-6 and TRBJ1-1, with D possibly matching TRBD1 (5 bases). V was cut by 5 bases and J by 6 bases, with 22 bases left in between. The V gene's germline CDR1 is SGHVS and CDR2 FNYEAQ. This CDR3 contains 16 residues. CDR3 DNA sequence: TGTGCCAGCAGCCGACAGTTTCGAAGCCCTGAACCTGAAGCTTTCTTT. As protein: CASSRQFRSPEPEAFF.

This clonotype was counted a few times. The J gene is TRBJ2-3, the V gene TRBV7-9; D not resolved. The CDR3 has 14 amino acids. CDR1 and CDR2 (germline): SEHNR, FQNEAQ (reference sequence). V gave up 2 bases and J gave up 6 bases, with 12 bases separating them. The CDR3 protein is CASSLLLLLDTQYF. CDR3 in DNA: TGTGCCAGCAGCTTACTACTACTTCTCGATACGCAGTATTTT.

The rearrangement uses TRBV7-3 and TRBJ2-1; D gene unclear. The CDR3 covers 13 residues. Trimming shortened V by 2 bases and J by 6 bases, and 8 bases separated the two germline ends. CDR1 and CDR2 (germline): SGHTA, FQGTGA. DNA of the CDR3: TGTGCCAGCAGCTTAGGAAATTTCAATGAGCAGTTCTTC. This encodes CASSLGNFNEQFF.

The chain links TRBV25-1 to TRBJ1-2, with 8 bases matching TRBD1. The V gene's germline CDR1 is MGHDK and CDR2 SYGVNS. The CDR3 loop spans 16 amino acids. With 4 bases clipped from V and 4 bases from J, the junction kept 11 bases outside the gene matches. The CDR3, as DNA: TGTGCCAGCAGTGCCCGGGGGGACAGGCTCTTCTATGGCTACACCTTC. Residues: CASSARGDRLFYGYTF.

CDR3 coding DNA: TGTGCCAGCAGTTGGGGTGATTCACCCCTCCACTTT. This sequence encodes CASSWGDSPLHF. V usage is TRBV28 and J usage is TRBJ1-6; D uncertain. The CDR3 is 12 amino acids. From germline, CDR1 is MDHEN and CDR2 SYDVKM. The V gene lost 4 bases and the J gene lost 8 bases, with 6 bases spanning the gap.

The rearrangement joins TRBV20-1 to TRBJ2-3; TRBD1 aligns across 9 bases. The CDR3 contains 13 residues. The V segment lost 6 bases and the J segment 5 bases; nucleotides outside the gene matches: 6. Germline assignment: CDR1 DFQATT and CDR2 SNEGSKA (reference sequence). The DNA for the CDR3 is TGCAGTGCGCCGGGACAGGGTGAAGATACGCAGTATTTT. It encodes CSAPGQGEDTQYF.

This clonotype was counted only a few times. The chain joins TRBV6-1 to TRBJ2-2, with a possible D match to TRBD2 (6 bases). Germline-derived CDR1 and CDR2 are MNHNS and SASEGT. CDR3 length equals 15 residues. Trimming shortened V by 4 bases and J by 5 bases, and 14 bases separated the two germline ends. The chain's CDR3 is CASSVTSTTTGELFF. In DNA, the CDR3 is TGTGCCAGCAGTGTCACTAGCACTACTACCGGGGAGCTGTTTTTT.

This clonotype has just a few counts. CDR3 nucleotides: TGTGCCAGCAGCTTAGGCGGGTGGGGTCAGCAGCCCCAGCATTTT. Translating gives CASSLGGWGQQPQHF. The chain employs TRBV7-8 and TRBJ1-5; no clear D gene. The germline V gene has CDR1 SGHVS and CDR2 FQNEAQ. V gave up 1 base and J gave up 7 bases, with 14 bases separating them. The CDR3 length is 15 residues.

This chain uses TRBV29-1 with TRBJ2-3; 14 nucleotides match TRBD2. From germline, CDR1 is SQVTM and CDR2 ANQGSEA. The CDR3 covers 16 residues. Trimming at V came to 6 bases and at J to 1 base, leaving 6 bases not matched to a gene. This chain's CDR3 is CSVRGTSGSGTDTQYF. The CDR3, as DNA: TGCAGCGTGCGGGGGACTAGCGGGAGTGGCACAGATACGCAGTATTTT.

The chain links TRBV7-2 to TRBJ2-4; TRBD2 matches 12 bases. Germline V gives CDR1 SGHTA, CDR2 FQGNSA. The trim removed 1 base at V and 1 base at J, leaving 8 bases unmatched. The CDR3 contains 19 residues. CDR3 coding DNA: TGTGCCAGCAGCTTAGGACTAGCGGGAGCGACGTCGGCCAAAAACATTCAGTACTTC. Its protein is CASSLGLAGATSAKNIQYF.

The chain joins TRBV6-8 to TRBJ1-5, with no clear D. Trimming took off 6 bases at V and 1 base at J, with 10 bases between the two ends. The CDR3 runs 14 residues. Per germline, CDR1 MNHGY and CDR2 SAAAGT. The CDR3 here is CASSPTESNQPQHF. The CDR3 DNA follows: TGTGCCAGCAGCCCTACCGAGAGCAATCAGCCCCAGCATTTT.

The V gene is TRBV6-2 or TRBV6-3, the J gene TRBJ2-1; D unresolved. This CDR3 has 14 residues. Trimming removed 5 bases from V and 6 bases from J, with 14 bases in between. Germline V gene sequence: CDR1 MNHEY, CDR2 SVGEGT. The CDR3 bases are TGTGCCAGCAGTCGTATTGGACCTTCCAATGAGCAGTTCTTC. Translating it yields CASSRIGPSNEQFF.

The chain recombines TRBV20-1 with TRBJ1-1; D unclear. The germline V gene has CDR1 DFQATT and CDR2 SNEGSKA (reference sequence). The CDR3 is 15 amino acids. Trimming removed 4 bases from V and 1 base from J, with 16 bases in between. This chain's CDR3 is CSAKIAWAKNTEAFF. The CDR3 DNA reads TGCAGTGCTAAAATAGCGTGGGCGAAGAACACTGAAGCTTTCTTT.

This chain connects TRBV4-3 to TRBJ1-3; perhaps TRBD1 as D (5 bases). V was shortened by 4 bases and J by 3 bases, with 10 bases between the two germline ends. The CDR3 is 14 amino acids. From germline, CDR1 is LGHNA and CDR2 YSLEER. CDR3 nucleotide sequence: TGCGCCAGCAGCCGAGAGGGACGTGGAAACACCATATATTTT. Amino acids: CASSREGRGNTIYF.

In its sample, this clonotype was seen many times. This sequence joins TRBV7-2 and TRBJ2-1; D might be TRBD2 (7 bases). The CDR3 is 14 residues long. Trimming shortened V by 5 bases and J by 9 bases, and 17 bases separated the two germline ends. Germline V CDR1 and CDR2: SGHTA, FQGNSA. The DNA of the CDR3 is TGTGCCAGCAGCAATAGGGGGGGCCTACTTGAGCAGTTCTTC. Amino acids: CASSNRGGLLEQFF.

In its sample, this clonotype was seen a few times. The V gene is TRBV30, the J gene TRBJ1-1; D call uncertain. CDR1 and CDR2 from the germline V gene are GTSNPN and SVGIG (reference sequence). This CDR3 region has 17 residues. V was shortened by 3 bases and J by 0 bases, with 20 bases between the two germline ends. The CDR3: CAWRLPGYRHLNTEAFF. The CDR3 DNA reads TGTGCCTGGAGACTACCTGGCTATCGGCATCTGAACACTGAAGCTTTCTTT.

The rearrangement joins TRBV11-2 to TRBJ1-5, with a tentative D call TRBD1 (6 bases). V was clipped by 5 bases and J by 7 bases, with 15 bases between them. The V gene's germline CDR1 is SGHAT and CDR2 FQNNGV. The CDR3 runs to 14 residues. The CDR3 DNA reads TGTGCCAGCAGCCCTGTGGGGGCCGGGCAGCCCCAGCATTTT. Translating gives CASSPVGAGQPQHF.

This chain connects TRBV19 to TRBJ1-1; D not certain. This CDR3 has 13 amino acids. Between the trimmed V and J ends, which lost 4 bases and 5 bases, there was a span of 11 bases. The germline V gene encodes CDR1 LNHDA and CDR2 SQIVND (reference sequence). CDR3 region: CASSKSVLTEAFF. The CDR3 bases are TGTGCCAGTAGTAAGTCGGTTCTAACTGAAGCTTTCTTT.